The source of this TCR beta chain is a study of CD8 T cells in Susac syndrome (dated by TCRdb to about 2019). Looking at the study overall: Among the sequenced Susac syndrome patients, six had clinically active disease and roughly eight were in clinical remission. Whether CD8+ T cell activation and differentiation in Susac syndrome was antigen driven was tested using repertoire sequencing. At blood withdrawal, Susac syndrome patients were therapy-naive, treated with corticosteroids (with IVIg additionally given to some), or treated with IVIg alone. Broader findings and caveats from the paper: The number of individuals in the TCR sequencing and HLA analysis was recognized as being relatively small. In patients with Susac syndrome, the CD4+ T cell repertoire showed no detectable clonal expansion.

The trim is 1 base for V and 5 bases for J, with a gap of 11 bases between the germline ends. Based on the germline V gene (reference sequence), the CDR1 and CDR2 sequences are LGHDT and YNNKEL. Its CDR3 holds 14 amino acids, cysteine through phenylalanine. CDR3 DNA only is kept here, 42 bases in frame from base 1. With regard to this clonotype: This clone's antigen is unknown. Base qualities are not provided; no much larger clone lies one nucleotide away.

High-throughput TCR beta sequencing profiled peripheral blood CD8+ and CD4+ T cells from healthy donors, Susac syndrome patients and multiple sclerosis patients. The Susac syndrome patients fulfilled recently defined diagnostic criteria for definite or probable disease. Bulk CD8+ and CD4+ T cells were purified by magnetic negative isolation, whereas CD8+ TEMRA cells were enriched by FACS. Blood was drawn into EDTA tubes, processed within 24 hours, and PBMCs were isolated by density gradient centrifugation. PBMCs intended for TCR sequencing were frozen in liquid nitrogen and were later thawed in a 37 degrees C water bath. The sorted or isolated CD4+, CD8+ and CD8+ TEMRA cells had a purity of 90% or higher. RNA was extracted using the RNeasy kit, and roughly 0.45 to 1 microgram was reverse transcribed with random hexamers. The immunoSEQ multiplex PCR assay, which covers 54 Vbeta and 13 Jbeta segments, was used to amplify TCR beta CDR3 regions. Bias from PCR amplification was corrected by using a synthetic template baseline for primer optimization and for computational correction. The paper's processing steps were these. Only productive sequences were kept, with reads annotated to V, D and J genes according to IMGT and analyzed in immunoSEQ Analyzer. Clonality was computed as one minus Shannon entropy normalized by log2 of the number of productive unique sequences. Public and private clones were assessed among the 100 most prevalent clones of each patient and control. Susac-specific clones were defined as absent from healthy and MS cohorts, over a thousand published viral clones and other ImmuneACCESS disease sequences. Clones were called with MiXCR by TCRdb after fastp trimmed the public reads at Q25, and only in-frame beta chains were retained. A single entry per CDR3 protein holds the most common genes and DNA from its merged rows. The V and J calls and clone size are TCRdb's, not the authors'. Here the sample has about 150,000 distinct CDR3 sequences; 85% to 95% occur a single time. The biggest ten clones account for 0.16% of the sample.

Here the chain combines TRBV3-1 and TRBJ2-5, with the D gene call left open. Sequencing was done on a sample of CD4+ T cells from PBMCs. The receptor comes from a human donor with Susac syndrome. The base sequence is TGTGCCAGCAGCCAAGTAGGGATTGGGGAGACCCAGTACTTC. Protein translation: CASSQVGIGETQYF.